Shown below are 2 T cell receptor beta chains from a single sample sequenced in a study of T cell responses to AZD1222 COVID-19 vaccine. Repertoires were generated with immunoSEQ multiplex PCR, while TCRdb's copy carries only in-frame clones and drops some. The table records 100,000 to 150,000 clones, approximately 91% of them present only once. This specimen consisted of peripheral blood, obtained 28 days after the second AZD1222 dose. These receptors all stem from an adult who received the AZD1222 COVID-19 vaccine.

The chain carries TRBV4-1 and TRBJ2-1, with D unclear. This CDR3 has 16 residues. CDR1 is MGHRA, CDR2 YSYEKL, per germline. Trimming removed 6 bases from V and 5 bases from J, with 20 bases in between. The CDR3 loop is CASSTTLGLSNNEQFF. CDR3 nucleotides: TGCGCCAGCAGTACGACATTAGGGCTATCGAACAATGAGCAGTTCTTC.

This clone was recorded only once. The gene calls are TRBV14 and TRBJ2-1, with TRBD1 matching over 12 bases. V shed 4 bases and J 9 bases; nucleotides not matched to a gene: 10. There are 16 residues in the CDR3. Germline assignment: CDR1 SGHDN and CDR2 FVKESK. CDR3 residues: CASSPFGTGGLVEQFF. CDR3 DNA sequence: TGTGCCAGCAGCCCCTTCGGGACAGGGGGCTTAGTTGAGCAGTTCTTC.